One T cell receptor beta chain is described in this entry. Antigen specificity is unknown. Generation of cDNA took place in eight separate reactions per sample. From the 5' RACE reads, TCRdb lists one entry per CDR3 protein and no DNA. The listing contains 110,000 or so distinct CDR3 sequences. The data derive from a study of monozygotic twins with inflammatory bowel disease. Study-wide findings and caveats: Any single strong signal or clonotype tied to IBD lacked support.

Germline CDR1 SGHTA, CDR2 FQGNSA. The CDR3 contains 15 residues. The sequence derives from a human donor with ulcerative colitis or Crohn's disease, or a healthy co-twin of an affected twin (not recorded which). The source material was blood. The chain couples TRBV7-2 to TRBJ2-5. CDR3 residues: CASSLVATAQETQYF. The whole variable domain, filled in from reference TRBV7-2 and TRBJ2-5, reads GAGVSQSPSNKVTEKGKDVELRCDPISGHTALYWYRQSLGQGLEFLIYFQGNSAPDKSGLPSDRFSAERTGGSVSTLTIQRTQQEDSAVYLCASSLVATAQETQYFGPGTRLLVL.